This record covers a single T cell receptor (beta chain). What this receptor recognizes is not known. Per-nucleotide qualities are absent, and no much larger clonotype sits a single base away. Per the germline V gene, SGDLS is the CDR1 and YYNGEE is the CDR2. Counted from cysteine to phenylalanine, this CDR3 has 16 amino acids. The read is trimmed to its CDR3 DNA, 48 bases read in frame from base 1. Deletion took 4 bases off V and 7 bases off J, with a span of 20 bases between the germline ends. The sample's time point label is to be understood as: pretherapy, before neoadjuvant immune checkpoint inhibitors. The samples were obtained from NEOSTAR, a phase 2 randomized trial that tested neoadjuvant nivolumab or nivolumab plus ipilimumab, followed by surgery, in operable NSCLC. These data come from a study of neoadjuvant nivolumab and ipilimumab in lung cancer (dated by TCRdb to 2019 to 2021). Some background on the complete study: Intravenous nivolumab was dosed at 3 mg/kg on days 1, 15 and 29, and in the combination arm ipilimumab 1 mg/kg was added on day 1 only. The major pathologic response (MPR) rate in the intention-to-treat population in each study arm was designated as the primary trial endpoint. In the trial, 45 or so patients with operable NSCLC were treated, of whom approximately 23 were randomized to nivolumab monotherapy and around 21 to nivolumab plus ipilimumab. TCR repertoires in pretherapy (baseline) peripheral blood were compared with TCR repertoires in tumors resected at surgery after neoadjuvant immune checkpoint blockade. Matched pretherapy and resected tumor pairs were analyzed for seven patients, of whom four received nivolumab and three received nivolumab plus ipilimumab.

The protocol used for the library was the immunoSEQ multiplex PCR assay. On the study's bioinformatics: Richness and clonality were used to summarize the repertoires, and clones that significantly expanded or contracted between pre- and post-therapy samples were identified. Drawn from immuneACCESS, this table holds only the in-frame rearrangements with V and J called that TCRdb kept. Clones are partly lost; checked studies trace under half to an unresolved V gene and leave the rest unexplained. V and J calls plus clone size are reproduced from that table; the DNA served to infer D and trimming. This sample gives tens of thousands of clones in total; 89% of them show up just once. Approximately 3.4% of the sample comes from the top ten. Broad study findings and their caveats: Compared with tumor-adjacent uninvolved lung, resected tumors had greater TCR richness and clonality, and increases showed up in more of the dual-therapy-treated tumors. Tumor T-cell richness and clonality rose from pretherapy to surgery in three of three dual-therapy tumors but in only two of four nivolumab-treated tumors. No significant correlation was found between TCR clonality and pathologic tumor regression, and only one major-pathologic-response sample was available for the clonality analysis. TCR sequencing was performed in a small number of samples. Pretherapy blood TCR richness correlated positively with richness in tumors resected after neoadjuvant therapy (Spearman R of about 0.8).

The clonotype originates from an adult with non-small cell lung cancer. The source was peripheral blood, collected before neoadjuvant nivolumab, alone or with ipilimumab. Recombination linked TRBV9 to TRBJ2-2, with the D segment possibly TRBD1 or TRBD2, each aligning over 6 bases. The CDR3 region has the sequence CASSLEGGQLGGELFF. The DNA sequence reads TGTGCCAGCAGCCTAGAAGGGGGGCAGCTCGGCGGGGAGCTGTTTTTT.